The sequence of this T cell receptor (beta chain) was determined in a study of early T cells in non-severe SARS-CoV-2 infection. Study-wide background: Unpaired chains resulted from sequencing bulk RNA of unsorted whole blood. Notes on the study in general: The VDJdb matching leaned toward anti-spike CD8 responses and overlooked private and CD4 specificities.

Attachment of unique molecular identifiers was made to individual cDNA molecules. TCRdb used MiXCR to reprocess the 5' RACE reads, holding one entry per CDR3 protein. The sample has around 60,000 distinct CDR3 sequences; roughly 10% are singletons. J gave up 5 bases and V 4 bases, and 4 bases lay outside the gene matches. Germline assignment: CDR1 SGHTA and CDR2 FQGTGA. This CDR3 comprises 13 residues. Of note for this clonotype: Its antigen is unidentified.

The rearrangement uses TRBV7-3 and TRBJ2-5, with 7 bases that match TRBD1. The specimen was whole blood. This TCR derives from an adult who was a healthcare worker with PCR-confirmed SARS-CoV-2 infection or an uninfected control (not recorded which). The CDR3 protein is CASSSGQQETQYF. CDR3 DNA: TGTGCCAGCAGCTCGGGACAGCAGGAGACCCAGTACTTC. The full variable domain, in which reference TRBV7-3 and TRBJ2-5 provide the parts outside the CDR3, is GAGVSQTPSNKVTEKGKYVELRCDPISGHTALYWYRQSLGQGPEFLIYFQGTGAADDSGLPNDRFFAVRPEGSVSTLKIQRTERGDSAVYLCASSSGQQETQYFGPGTRLLVL.